The sequence of this T cell receptor beta chain was determined in a study of blood T cell repertoires in COVID-19. Whole-study context: PBMCs, B-cell-depleted T cells, or T cells provided the cDNA or gDNA that made up the material.

Across about two dozen US areas, participants ranged in age from about 18 to 100 years. Participants' reported clinical history set cohort assignment. J gave up 7 bases and V 4 bases, and 5 bases lay outside the gene matches. CDR1 is SGHRS, CDR2 YFSETQ, per germline. The CDR3 consists of 14 residues. The repertoire was sequenced with immunoSEQ multiplex PCR; TCRdb's copy has only in-frame clones and lacks some. The sample holds about 86,000 clones, around 89% seen once. The receptor was derived from a woman aged 45 to 65 with acute COVID-19. V is TRBV5-1 and J is TRBJ2-1; 10 positions agree with TRBD1. Sequencing was carried out using PBMCs or T cells enriched from blood (not recorded which). CDR3 loop: CASSAGDRGNEQFF. CDR3 coding DNA: TGCGCCAGCAGCGCAGGGGACAGGGGAAATGAGCAGTTCTTC.